A selection of T cell receptor beta chains follows, all from one sample in a study of blood T cell repertoires in COVID-19. Assay: immunoSEQ multiplex PCR; the TCRdb copy retains only in-frame clones and omits some. The sample has about 160,000 clones; 82% are singletons. Sequenced: peripheral blood. The origin of the receptors is a woman in her thirties or forties with COVID-19, enrolled during active disease. Both conserved end residues are part of each CDR3. A D gene is named only where the DNA matches it firmly. The size of a clone is reported for some rows only, either as once, few or many, or as a class for expanded clones.

v_gene	d_gene	j_gene	abundance	CDR3aa	CDR3nt
TRBV11-2	TRBD2	TRBJ2-1	once	CASSLLLAGVYNEQFF	TGTGCCAGCAGCTTATTGCTAGCGGGAGTCTACAATGAGCAGTTCTTC
TRBV28	-	TRBJ1-5	-	CASSPGVWSNQPQHF	TGTGCCAGCAGCCCAGGGGTCTGGAGCAATCAGCCCCAGCATTTT
TRBV29-1	-	TRBJ2-1	-	CSARGTNEQFF	TGCAGCGCAAGGGGTACCAATGAGCAGTTCTTC
TRBV19	TRBD1	TRBJ1-2	-	CASSTTGGAGGYTF	TGTGCCAGTAGTACGACAGGGGGCGCCGGAGGCTACACCTTC
TRBV7-2	-	TRBJ2-7	once	CASSRDNYEQYF	TGTGCCAGCAGCAGGGACAACTACGAGCAGTACTTC
TRBV4-1	TRBD2	TRBJ2-5	-	CASSQGGLVSETQYF	TGCGCCAGCAGCCAAGGGGGACTAGTTTCTGAGACCCAGTACTTC
TRBV7-2	-	TRBJ2-3	few	CASSSRGGTVLVRDTQYF	TGTGCCAGCAGCTCGAGGGGCGGGACAGTCCTGGTTCGAGATACGCAGTATTTT
TRBV12-5	-	TRBJ1-1	few	CASGPEILAFF	TGTGCTAGTGGACCGGAGATTTTGGCTTTCTTT
TRBV7-3	TRBD1	TRBJ2-3	-	CASGPDRDTDTQYF	TGTGCCAGCGGACCCGACAGGGACACAGATACGCAGTATTTT
TRBV19	-	TRBJ2-5	-	CASSMRLGETQYF	TGTGCCAGTAGTATGAGACTAGGGGAGACCCAGTACTTC
TRBV6-4	TRBD2	TRBJ2-1	-	CASSQLAGGPYNEQFF	TGTGCCAGCAGTCAACTAGCGGGGGGCCCATACAATGAGCAGTTCTTC
TRBV15	TRBD2	TRBJ2-2	-	CATSRRGVLNTGELFF	TGTGCCACCAGCAGGCGGGGGGTTTTGAACACCGGGGAGCTGTTTTTT
TRBV7-6	TRBD2	TRBJ2-3	-	CASSLEGTSGTENTDTQYF	TGTGCCAGCAGCTTAGAAGGGACTAGCGGGACCGAAAACACAGATACGCAGTATTTT
TRBV3-1/TRBV3-2	-	TRBJ1-3	-	CASSRGVLSGGNTIYF	TGTGCCAGCAGCCGCGGAGTGTTAAGTGGTGGAAACACCATATATTTT
TRBV4-1	TRBD1	TRBJ2-6	-	CASSQGTGSGANVLTF	TGCGCCAGCAGCCAGGGGACAGGCTCTGGGGCCAACGTCCTGACTTTC
TRBV6-1	-	TRBJ2-7	-	CASSERRDLYEQYF	TGTGCCAGCAGTGAGCGACGGGACTTATACGAGCAGTACTTC
TRBV29-1	TRBD2	TRBJ2-4	-	CSVSGTSSDIQYF	TGCAGCGTGTCCGGGACTAGTTCTGACATTCAGTACTTC
TRBV2	-	TRBJ1-2	-	CASEDYGYTF	TGTGCCAGCGAGGACTATGGCTACACCTTC
TRBV2	-	TRBJ2-7	-	CASSGFWDTRSYEQYF	TGTGCCAGCAGTGGGTTCTGGGACACCCGCTCCTACGAGCAGTACTTC
TRBV20-1	TRBD1	TRBJ1-2	few	CSARQGSGYTF	TGCAGTGCCCGACAGGGATCTGGCTACACCTTC
TRBV18	-	TRBJ2-1	-	CASSPYYREDSGDEQFF	TGTGCCAGCTCACCATATTATAGGGAGGACTCTGGGGATGAGCAGTTCTTC
TRBV2	TRBD1	TRBJ1-1	-	CASSVIQGVNTEAFF	TGTGCCAGCAGTGTAATACAGGGGGTGAACACTGAAGCTTTCTTT
TRBV6-4	TRBD1	TRBJ1-2	many	CASSPSQGGYGYTF	TGTGCCAGCAGTCCGTCTCAGGGGGGTTATGGCTACACCTTC
TRBV19	-	TRBJ1-1	-	CASSKPGGMNTEAFF	TGTGCCAGTAGTAAGCCCGGAGGCATGAACACTGAAGCTTTCTTT
TRBV2	TRBD2	TRBJ2-3	-	CASIWTSGLSTDTQYF	TGTGCCAGCATTTGGACTAGCGGCCTAAGCACAGATACGCAGTATTTT
TRBV30	-	TRBJ2-5	-	CAWGDEGTQYF	TGTGCCTGGGGGGATGAGGGGACCCAGTACTTC
TRBV4-2	TRBD1	TRBJ2-1	-	CASSQGDRGKWNEQFF	TGTGCCAGCAGCCAAGGGGACAGGGGAAAGTGGAATGAGCAGTTCTTC
TRBV2	TRBD1	TRBJ1-2	-	CASEGQINNYGYTF	TGTGCCAGCGAGGGACAGATTAACAACTATGGCTACACCTTC
TRBV10-2	TRBD1	TRBJ1-5	-	CASRDSSNQPQHF	TGCGCCAGCCGGGACAGCTCCAATCAGCCCCAGCATTTT
TRBV11-3	-	TRBJ2-2	-	CASSEGPNTGELFF	TGTGCCAGCAGTGAGGGCCCGAACACCGGGGAGCTGTTTTTT
TRBV27	-	TRBJ1-1	-	CASSFQVNTEAFF	TGTGCCAGCAGTTTTCAGGTAAACACTGAAGCTTTCTTT
TRBV10-2	TRBD2	TRBJ2-2	-	CASSESELAGSGELFF	TGCGCCAGCAGTGAATCGGAGCTAGCGGGGTCCGGGGAGCTGTTTTTT
TRBV6-5	-	TRBJ1-1	-	CASIQIQGSTEAFF	TGTGCCAGCATACAAATCCAGGGTTCCACTGAAGCTTTCTTT
TRBV5-6	TRBD1	TRBJ1-2	-	CASSLRGTVYGYTF	TGTGCCAGCAGCCTCCGAGGGACAGTCTATGGCTACACCTTC
TRBV5-1	-	TRBJ2-6	-	CASSLAGAGANVLTF	TGCGCCAGCAGCTTAGCAGGGGCTGGGGCCAACGTCCTGACTTTC
TRBV11-2	-	TRBJ2-6	-	CATGLVISGANVLTF	TGTGCCACGGGACTCGTCATCTCTGGGGCCAACGTCCTGACTTTC
TRBV7-6	TRBD1	TRBJ1-2	-	CASSSLDRGTYTF	TGTGCCAGCAGCTCGCTCGACAGGGGGACATACACCTTC
TRBV6-5	TRBD1	TRBJ1-2	-	CASTYTGQGSGYTF	TGTGCCAGCACCTATACTGGACAGGGGAGCGGCTACACCTTC
TRBV5-1	-	TRBJ2-1	-	CASSLASAGGNEQFF	TGCGCCAGCAGCTTAGCTTCGGCAGGAGGAAATGAGCAGTTCTTC
TRBV4-1	TRBD2	TRBJ2-1	-	CASSQALAEPYNEQFF	TGCGCCAGCAGCCAAGCCCTAGCGGAGCCTTACAATGAGCAGTTCTTC
TRBV18	TRBD1	TRBJ1-2	once	CASSGTGRDGYTF	TGTGCCAGCTCCGGGACAGGGAGAGATGGCTACACCTTC
TRBV5-1	-	TRBJ2-6	many	CASMGNTGSGANVLTF	TGCGCCAGCATGGGGAATACAGGGTCTGGGGCCAACGTCCTGACTTTC
TRBV28	-	TRBJ2-1	-	CASSFRVSYNEQFF	TGTGCCAGCAGTTTCAGGGTTTCCTACAATGAGCAGTTCTTC
TRBV20-1	-	TRBJ1-1	few	CSARVLAEAFF	TGCAGTGCTAGGGTTCTGGCCGAAGCTTTCTTT
TRBV27	-	TRBJ2-5	few	CASRAQGSETQYF	TGTGCCAGCAGAGCCCAGGGTAGCGAGACCCAGTACTTC